This is a list of T cell receptor beta chains from one sample in a study of T cell responses to AZD1222 COVID-19 vaccine. Here immunoSEQ multiplex PCR was the method, and the copy in TCRdb shows in-frame clones only, minus some. This table holds 150,000 to 180,000 clones, 90% found once. Sequenced material: peripheral blood, taken on day 0 of AZD1222 vaccination. These receptors were collected from an adult in good health. The CDR3 runs from the conserved cysteine through the conserved F or W. Each record gives: J gene, D gene, clone size, CDR3 length, V gene, CDR3 DNA, CDR3 protein. D genes are given only for firm matches. Part of the rows lack a size; the others show once, few, many or a class for expanded clones.

TRBJ1-2,-,few,11,TRBV7-9,TGTGCCAGCAGCTTGGGGCGCGGCTACACCTTC,CASSLGRGYTF
TRBJ1-6,-,-,14,TRBV27,TGTGCCAGCAGTTTAAGGCAGGGGTTGTCACCCCTCCACTTT,CASSLRQGLSPLHF
TRBJ2-3,-,-,15,TRBV5-1,TGCGCCAGCAGCTTGGACGGGACTAGCACAGATACGCAGTATTTT,CASSLDGTSTDTQYF
TRBJ1-1,-,-,15,TRBV6-5,TGTGCCAGCAGTTCGGTGTCCCAGGGGAACACTGAAGCTTTCTTT,CASSSVSQGNTEAFF
TRBJ2-6,TRBD1,-,16,TRBV7-2,TGTGCCAGCAGCTTTGGGACAGGGACGTGGGCCAACGTCCTGACTTTC,CASSFGTGTWANVLTF
TRBJ2-1,-,-,14,TRBV5-1,TGCGCCAGTAGACACCGGGACAATCAAAATGAGCAGTTCTTC,CASRHRDNQNEQFF
TRBJ1-5,-,-,13,TRBV29-1,TGCAGCGTTGAATCCGTCATAGGTCAGCCCCAGCATTTT,CSVESVIGQPQHF
TRBJ1-2,-,-,11,TRBV25-1,TGTGCCAGCACCGGGAGGTATGGCTACACCTTC,CASTGRYGYTF
TRBJ1-5,-,few,14,TRBV6-5,TGTGCCAGCAGTTATGGTGTAGGCAATCAGCCCCAGCATTTT,CASSYGVGNQPQHF
TRBJ1-6,-,-,14,TRBV25-1,TGTGCCAGCACAGTAGGGACTTTGAATTCACCCCTCCACTTT,CASTVGTLNSPLHF
TRBJ1-5,TRBD1,-,14,TRBV7-2,TGTGCCAGCAGTCAGGACAGGTTCAATCAGCCCCAGCATTTT,CASSQDRFNQPQHF
TRBJ2-1,TRBD2,-,16,TRBV7-9,TGTGCCAGCAGCCGCTCCACTAGCGGGGACCACAATGAGCAGTTCTTC,CASSRSTSGDHNEQFF
TRBJ1-1,TRBD1,few,14,TRBV4-1,TGCGCCAGCAGCCAACAGGACAGGGGGCCTGAAGCTTTCTTT,CASSQQDRGPEAFF
TRBJ1-3,-,-,14,TRBV30,TGTGCCTGGAGCCTTTGGGGGGTTGGAAACACCATATATTTT,CAWSLWGVGNTIYF
TRBJ1-5,TRBD1,-,15,TRBV28,TGTGCCAGCACCCACCTCGGACAGGTCGAGCAGCCCCAGCATTTT,CASTHLGQVEQPQHF
TRBJ2-2,TRBD2,-,16,TRBV7-7,TGTGCTAGCAGCTTAGCGGGCGGTACGAACACCGGGGAGCTGTTTTTT,CASSLAGGTNTGELFF